A selection of T cell receptor beta chains follows, all from one sample in a study of T cell changes during pregnancy in multiple sclerosis. This table comes from immunoSEQ multiplex PCR, and its TCRdb copy is limited to in-frame clones, with some not included. The table records 70,000 or so clones, 91% of them present only once. The sample in question was peripheral blood, obtained in the third trimester of pregnancy. The source is a female donor in good health, enrolled as a control in a pregnancy study. Both conserved end residues are part of each CDR3. Fields, in order: clone size, J gene, V gene, D gene, CDR3 protein, CDR3 DNA. D genes are given only for firm matches. Only part of the rows carry a size: once, few, many, or a class if the clone is expanded.

-	TRBJ1-2	TRBV19	-	CASRHSSNYGYTF	TGTGCCAGTAGACACAGTTCTAACTATGGCTACACCTTC
-	TRBJ2-7	TRBV5-1	-	CASSLGLLYEQYF	TGCGCCAGCAGCTTGGGACTACTCTACGAGCAGTACTTC
-	TRBJ1-3	TRBV15	TRBD1	CATSRGGQGADTIYF	TGTGCCACCAGCAGAGGGGGACAGGGAGCGGACACCATATATTTT
-	TRBJ1-2	TRBV28	TRBD1	CASSRDRGIGGYTF	TGTGCCAGCAGTCGGGACAGGGGAATAGGTGGCTACACCTTC
-	TRBJ2-7	TRBV7-2	TRBD1	CASSSRGTYEQYF	TGTGCCAGCAGCTCCAGGGGGACCTACGAGCAGTACTTC
-	TRBJ2-1	TRBV25-1	TRBD1	CASSDTGAPLAYNEQFF	TGTGCCAGCAGCGATACAGGGGCCCCCCTCGCCTACAATGAGCAGTTCTTC
-	TRBJ1-2	TRBV6-5	-	CASSPGQPFNYGYTF	TGTGCCAGCAGCCCTGGACAGCCTTTTAACTATGGCTACACCTTC
-	TRBJ1-3	TRBV27	-	CASREAFGPGNTIYF	TGTGCCAGCAGGGAGGCGTTCGGCCCAGGAAACACCATATATTTT
once	TRBJ2-3	TRBV27	TRBD2	CASSLYSGRVTDTQYF	TGTGCCAGCAGTTTATATAGCGGGAGGGTTACAGATACGCAGTATTTT
-	TRBJ2-1	TRBV5-1	TRBD2	CASSLQRETYNEQFF	TGCGCCAGCAGCTTGCAGCGGGAGACATACAATGAGCAGTTCTTC
-	TRBJ2-5	TRBV4-3	TRBD1	CASSPGGHRGPQETQYF	TGCGCCAGCAGCCCAGGGGGTCACAGGGGGCCCCAAGAGACCCAGTACTTC
-	TRBJ1-1	TRBV27	-	CASSFRDSAGTEAFF	TGTGCCAGCAGTTTCCGGGATTCGGCGGGTACTGAAGCTTTCTTT
-	TRBJ1-1	TRBV6-1	TRBD1	CASSGNRTGGAFF	TGTGCCAGCAGTGGCAACCGGACAGGGGGAGCTTTCTTT
medium-sized	TRBJ2-7	TRBV6-1	TRBD2	CASSELAGGAYEQYF	TGTGCCAGCAGTGAATTAGCGGGAGGTGCCTACGAGCAGTACTTC
-	TRBJ1-2	TRBV27	-	CASSSGGDGYTF	TGTGCCAGCAGTTCAGGAGGGGATGGCTACACCTTC
-	TRBJ2-3	TRBV7-2	TRBD2	CASSLVAGGGDTQYF	TGTGCCAGCAGCTTAGTAGCGGGAGGGGGTGATACGCAGTATTTT
-	TRBJ2-2	TRBV30	TRBD1	CAWNRGNTGELFF	TGTGCCTGGAACAGGGGGAACACCGGGGAGCTGTTTTTT
-	TRBJ2-3	TRBV7-8	TRBD2	CASSHLAGGRLDTQYF	TGTGCCAGCAGCCACCTAGCGGGGGGGAGGTTAGATACGCAGTATTTT
-	TRBJ2-4	TRBV4-1	TRBD1	CASSQRDRGNIQYF	TGCGCCAGCAGCCAAAGGGACAGGGGGAACATTCAGTACTTC
once	TRBJ2-5	TRBV6-5	TRBD2	CASSYSGSNGETQYF	TGTGCCAGCAGTTATAGCGGGTCAAACGGAGAGACCCAGTACTTC
-	TRBJ1-1	TRBV6-5	-	CASTRTAVNTEAFF	TGTGCCAGCACCAGGACAGCGGTGAACACTGAAGCTTTCTTT
-	TRBJ2-1	TRBV10-1	TRBD2	CASSEPGLAGPSFF	TGCGCCAGCAGTGAGCCCGGACTAGCGGGCCCGTCGTTCTTC
-	TRBJ2-4	TRBV18	-	CASSPPGGAFGNIQYF	TGTGCCAGCTCACCACCGGGGGGGGCCTTCGGAAACATTCAGTACTTC